This T cell receptor (beta chain) appears in the sequencing data of a study of molecular identifiers for immune sequencing clone quantification. Via MiXCR, TCRdb re-called the PCR reads, giving one row per CDR3 protein. The repertoire holds about 510,000 distinct CDR3 sequences, with roughly 26% as singletons. Study observations and caveats: Highly expanded clone sizes could be underestimated through barcode sharing by identical TCR molecules.

This clonotype was observed many times. Its antigen is currently unknown. Researchers sorted naive CD8 T cells as cells that were CD8+CD4-CCR7+CD45RA+. Trimming cost V 2 bases and J 7 bases, with 11 bases left between them. The CDR3 is made up of 13 amino acids. Germline V lookup: CDR1 LGHNA, CDR2 YSLEER. The chain is built from TRBV4-3 and TRBJ2-5; D perhaps matches TRBD1 (6 bases). Sequencing used naive CD8+ T cells from blood, with Jurkat cell RNA spiked in. Subset here: FACS-sorted CD8+CD4-CCR7+CD45RA+ naive T cells. This receptor was identified in a human donor in good health. Some libraries in this study had Jurkat cell RNA spiked in. The chain's CDR3 is CASSQQQGATQYF. The CDR3 DNA is TGCGCCAGCAGCCAACAACAGGGAGCGACCCAGTACTTC.